The present T cell receptor (beta chain) was sequenced within a study of blood T cell repertoires in COVID-19. Cohorts were assigned according to the clinical history that participants reported. The CDR3 extends over 16 amino acids. The germline gives CDR1 MRHNA, CDR2 SNTAGT. Deletions cut 5 bases from V and 0 bases from J, with 15 bases between. In the authors' methods: From reference gene primer amplification, estimates of nucleated cell counts were derived. TCRdb's table, derived via immunoSEQ multiplex PCR, lists solely in-frame clones and lacks some. V, J and clone size derive from that table, while D and trimming were established from the DNA sequence. The data show about 260,000 clones, 88% seen once.

This TCR was sampled from a woman in her forties or fifties who had recovered from COVID-19. The chain joins TRBV6-4 to TRBJ2-3; D is possibly TRBD1 (6 bases). The sample comprised PBMCs or T cells enriched from blood (not recorded which). The CDR3 nucleotides read TGTGCCAGCAGTCATTTCCGGGACACCAGCACAGATACGCAGTATTTT. This sequence encodes CASSHFRDTSTDTQYF.